Following are 2 T cell receptor beta chains from one sample sequenced in a study of beta chain features in type 1 diabetes. The sequenced template was cDNA made from the entire isolated RNA. Method: immunoSEQ multiplex PCR; TCRdb's copy keeps in-frame clones and lacks some. Of 15,000 to 20,000 clones listed, about 53% are singletons. Source material: stem cell memory CD4+ T cells from blood. The receptors come from a man between 18 and 29 years old in good health.

This sequence joins TRBV7-8 and TRBJ1-5; 10 nucleotides line up with TRBD1. CDR3 length: 20 residues. Trimming took 2 bases from V and 4 from J; bases not matched to a gene: 17. Germline values: CDR1 SGHVS, CDR2 FQNEAQ. The CDR3 loop is CASSLIRPGQGLWLNQPQHF. Here the CDR3 DNA reads TGTGCCAGCAGCTTAATTCGTCCGGGACAGGGGCTTTGGTTGAATCAGCCCCAGCATTTT.

This clone was seen only a few times. This chain links TRBV9 with TRBJ2-3; the match to TRBD2 covers 11 bases. The ends lost 0 bases at V and 3 bases at J; junction bases unmatched: 0. The V gene's germline CDR1 is SGDLS and CDR2 YYNGEE. The CDR3 covers 15 residues. The CDR3 DNA sequence: TGTGCCAGCAGCGTAGGGACTAGCGGGACAGATACGCAGTATTTT. Translating gives CASSVGTSGTDTQYF. The variable domain in full, with the rest retrieved from reference TRBV9 and TRBJ2-3, is DSGVTQTPKHLITATGQRVTLRCSPRSGDLSVYWYQQSLDQGLQFLIQYYNGEERAKGNILERFSAQQFPDLHSELNLSSLELGDSALYFCASSVGTSGTDTQYFGPGTRLTVL.